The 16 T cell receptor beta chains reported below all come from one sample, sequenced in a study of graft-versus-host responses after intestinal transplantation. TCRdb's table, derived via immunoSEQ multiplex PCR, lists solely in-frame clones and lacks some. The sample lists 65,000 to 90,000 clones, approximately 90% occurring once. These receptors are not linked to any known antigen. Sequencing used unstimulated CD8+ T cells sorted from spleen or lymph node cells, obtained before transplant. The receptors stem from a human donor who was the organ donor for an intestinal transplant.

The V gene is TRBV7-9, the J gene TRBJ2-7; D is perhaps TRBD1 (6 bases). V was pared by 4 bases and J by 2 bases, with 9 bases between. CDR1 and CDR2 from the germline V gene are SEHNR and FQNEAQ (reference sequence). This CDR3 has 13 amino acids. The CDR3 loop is CASSSRDTYEQYF. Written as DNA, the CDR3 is TGTGCCAGCAGCTCCCGGGACACCTACGAGCAGTACTTC.

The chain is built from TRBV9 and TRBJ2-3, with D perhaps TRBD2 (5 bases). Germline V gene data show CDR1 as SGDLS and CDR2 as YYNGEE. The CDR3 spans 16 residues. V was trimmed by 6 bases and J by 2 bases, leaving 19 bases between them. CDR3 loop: CASTEGGGPPTDTQYF. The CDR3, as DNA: TGTGCCAGCACTGAAGGCGGCGGGCCACCCACAGATACGCAGTATTTT.

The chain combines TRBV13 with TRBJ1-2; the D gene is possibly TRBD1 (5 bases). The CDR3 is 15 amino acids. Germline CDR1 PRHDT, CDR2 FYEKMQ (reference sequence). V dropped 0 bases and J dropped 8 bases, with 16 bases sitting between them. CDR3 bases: TGTGCCAGCAGCTTAGGCGGGGGGGTGCGAGGAGGCTACACCTTC. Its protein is CASSLGGGVRGGYTF.

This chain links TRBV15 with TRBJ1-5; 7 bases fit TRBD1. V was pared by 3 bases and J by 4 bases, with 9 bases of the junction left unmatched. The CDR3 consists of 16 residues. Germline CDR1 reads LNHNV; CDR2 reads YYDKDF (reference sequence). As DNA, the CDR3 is TGTGCCACCAGCAGTCTAGTCGGGACAGTTAATCAGCCCCAGCATTTT. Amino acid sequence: CATSSLVGTVNQPQHF.

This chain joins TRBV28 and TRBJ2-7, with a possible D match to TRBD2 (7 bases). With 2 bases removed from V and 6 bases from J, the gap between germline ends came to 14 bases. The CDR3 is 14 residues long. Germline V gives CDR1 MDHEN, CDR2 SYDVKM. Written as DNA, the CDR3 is TGTGCCAGCAGTTTAATGGGAGGGGGGTCCGAGCAGTACTTC. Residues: CASSLMGGGSEQYF.

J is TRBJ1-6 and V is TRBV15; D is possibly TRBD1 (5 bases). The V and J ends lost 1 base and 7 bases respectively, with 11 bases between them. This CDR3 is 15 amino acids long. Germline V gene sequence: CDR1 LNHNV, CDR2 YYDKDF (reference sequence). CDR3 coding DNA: TGTGCCACCAGCAGAGCCAGGGTAGGGAATTCACCCCTCCACTTT. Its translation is CATSRARVGNSPLHF.

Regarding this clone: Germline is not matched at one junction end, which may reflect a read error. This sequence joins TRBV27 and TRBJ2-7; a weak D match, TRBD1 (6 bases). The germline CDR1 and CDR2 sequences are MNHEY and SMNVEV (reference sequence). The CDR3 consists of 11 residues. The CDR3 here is CAGSSRDTKYF. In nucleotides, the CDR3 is TGTGCCGGCAGTTCTAGGGACACCAAATACTTC.

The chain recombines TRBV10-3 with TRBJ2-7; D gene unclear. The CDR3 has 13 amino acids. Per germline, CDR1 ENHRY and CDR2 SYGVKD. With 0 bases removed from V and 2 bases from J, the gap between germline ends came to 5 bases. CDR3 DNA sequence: TGTGCCATCAGTGAGTCGGCCGCCTACGAGCAGTACTTC. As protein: CAISESAAYEQYF.

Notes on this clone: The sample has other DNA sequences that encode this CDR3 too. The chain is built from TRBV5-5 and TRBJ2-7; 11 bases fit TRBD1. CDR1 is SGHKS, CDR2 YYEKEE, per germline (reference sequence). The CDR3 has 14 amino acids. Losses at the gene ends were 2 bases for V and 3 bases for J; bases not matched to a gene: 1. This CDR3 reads CASSFGTGGYEQYF. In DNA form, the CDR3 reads TGTGCCAGCAGCTTCGGGACAGGGGGCTACGAGCAGTACTTC. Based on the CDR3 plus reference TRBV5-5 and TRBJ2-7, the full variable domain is DAGVTQSPTHLIKTRGQQVTLRCSPISGHKSVSWYQQVLGQGPQFIFQYYEKEERGRGNFPDRFSARQFPNYSSELNVNALLLGDSALYLCASSFGTGGYEQYFGPGTRLTVT.

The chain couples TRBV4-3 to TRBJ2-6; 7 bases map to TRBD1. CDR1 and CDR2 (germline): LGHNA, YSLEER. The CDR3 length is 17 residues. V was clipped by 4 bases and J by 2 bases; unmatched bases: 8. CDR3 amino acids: CASSPAGTATGANVLTF. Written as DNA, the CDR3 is TGCGCCAGCAGCCCTGCCGGGACAGCCACTGGGGCCAACGTCCTGACTTTC.

CDR3 region: CSVSGVNEQFF. The CDR3 nucleotides read TGCAGCGTGAGCGGGGTTAATGAGCAGTTCTTC. The gene calls are TRBV29-1 and TRBJ2-1, with 7 bases matching TRBD2. Unmatched junction bases numbered 3, after V lost 6 bases and J lost 7 bases. This CDR3 comprises 11 residues. The germline CDR1 and CDR2 sequences are SQVTM and ANQGSEA.

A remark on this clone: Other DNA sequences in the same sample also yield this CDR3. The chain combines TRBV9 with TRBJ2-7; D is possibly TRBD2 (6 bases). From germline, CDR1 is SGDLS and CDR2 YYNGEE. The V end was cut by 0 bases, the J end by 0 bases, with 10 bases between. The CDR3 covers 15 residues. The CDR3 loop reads CASSVGAGSSYEQYF. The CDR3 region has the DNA TGTGCCAGCAGCGTAGGGGCGGGGAGCTCCTACGAGCAGTACTTC.

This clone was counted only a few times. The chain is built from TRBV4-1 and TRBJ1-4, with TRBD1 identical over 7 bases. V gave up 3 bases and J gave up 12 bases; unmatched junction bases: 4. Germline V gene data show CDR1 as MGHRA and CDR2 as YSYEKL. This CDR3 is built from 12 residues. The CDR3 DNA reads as TGCGCCAGCAGCCAGACAGGGTTGGAACTGTTTTTT. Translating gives CASSQTGLELFF.

The chain's CDR3 is CASSIFWAYEQYF. The CDR3 nucleotides are TGTGCCAGTAGTATTTTCTGGGCCTACGAGCAGTACTTC. This chain connects TRBV19 to TRBJ2-5, with D hard to call. The end of the DNA fits TRBJ2-7 better, so the J call may be wrong. The CDR3 covers 13 residues. Germline V CDR1 and CDR2: LNHDA, SQIVND (reference sequence).

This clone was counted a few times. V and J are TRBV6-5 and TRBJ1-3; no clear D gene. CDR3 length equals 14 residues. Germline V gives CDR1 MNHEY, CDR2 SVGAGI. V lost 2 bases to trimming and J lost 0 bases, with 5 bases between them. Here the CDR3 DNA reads TGTGCCAGCAGTTACACCAGCTCTGGAAACACCATATATTTT. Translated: CASSYTSSGNTIYF.

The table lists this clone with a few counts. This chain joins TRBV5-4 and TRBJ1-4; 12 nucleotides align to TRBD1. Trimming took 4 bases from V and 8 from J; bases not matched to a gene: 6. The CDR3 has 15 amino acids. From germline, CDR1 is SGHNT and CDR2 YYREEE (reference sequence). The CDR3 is CASSAGQGAGEKLFF. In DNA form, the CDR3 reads TGTGCCAGCAGCGCGGGACAGGGGGCGGGGGAAAAACTGTTTTTT.